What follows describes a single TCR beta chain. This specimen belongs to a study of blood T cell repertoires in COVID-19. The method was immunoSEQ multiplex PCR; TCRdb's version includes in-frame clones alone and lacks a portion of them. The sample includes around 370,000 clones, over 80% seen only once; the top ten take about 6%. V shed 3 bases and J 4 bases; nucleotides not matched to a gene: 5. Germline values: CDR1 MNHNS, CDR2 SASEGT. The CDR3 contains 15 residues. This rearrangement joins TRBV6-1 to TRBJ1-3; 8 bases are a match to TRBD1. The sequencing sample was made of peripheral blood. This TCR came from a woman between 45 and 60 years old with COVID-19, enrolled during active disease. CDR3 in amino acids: CASSDRGLKGNTIYF. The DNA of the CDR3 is TGTGCCAGCAGTGACAGGGGGCTTAAGGGAAACACCATATATTTT.